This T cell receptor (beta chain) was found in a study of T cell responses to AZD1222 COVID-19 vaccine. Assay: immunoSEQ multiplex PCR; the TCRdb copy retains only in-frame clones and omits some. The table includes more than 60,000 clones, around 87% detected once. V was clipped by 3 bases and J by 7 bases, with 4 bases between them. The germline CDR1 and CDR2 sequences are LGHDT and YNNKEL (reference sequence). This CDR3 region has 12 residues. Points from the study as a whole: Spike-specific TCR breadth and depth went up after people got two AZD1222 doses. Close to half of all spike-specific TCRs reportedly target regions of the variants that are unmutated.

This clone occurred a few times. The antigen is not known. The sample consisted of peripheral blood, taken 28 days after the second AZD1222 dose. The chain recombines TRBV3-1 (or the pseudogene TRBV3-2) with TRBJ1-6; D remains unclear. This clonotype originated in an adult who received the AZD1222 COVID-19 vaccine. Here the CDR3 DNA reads TGTGCCAGCAGCCAGGGGAATTCACCCCTCCACTTT. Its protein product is CASSQGNSPLHF.